These 30 T cell receptor beta chains share one sample of origin, sequenced in a study of blood T cell repertoires in COVID-19. Method: immunoSEQ multiplex PCR; TCRdb's copy keeps in-frame clones and lacks some. Of around 71,000 clones in the sample, 85% were seen once. What was sequenced was peripheral blood. Every receptor here comes from a man older than 75 with acute or convalescent COVID-19.

V usage is TRBV28 and J usage is TRBJ2-4, with TRBD1 as a possible D gene (5 bases). The V end was cut by 4 bases, the J end by 9 bases, with 19 bases between. From germline, CDR1 is MDHEN and CDR2 SYDVKM. CDR3 size: 15 residues. DNA for the CDR3: TGTGCCAGCAGTTCCCAAGGAGTAGGGGCTGGCATTCAGTACTTC. It specifies CASSSQGVGAGIQYF.

The DNA of the CDR3 is TGTGCCAGCAGCCAGTCAGGGGGCAAATCCTATGGCTACACCTTC. This gives the protein CASSQSGGKSYGYTF. The chain employs TRBV3-1 (or the pseudogene TRBV3-2) and TRBJ1-2; 8 bases fit TRBD1. V dropped 3 bases and J dropped 4; count of bases not matched to a gene: 7. The CDR3 extends over 15 amino acids. Germline loops: CDR1 LGHDT, CDR2 YNNKEL (reference sequence).

The rearrangement joins TRBV3-1 (or the pseudogene TRBV3-2) to TRBJ2-5; possible D gene TRBD1, 5 bases. Germline V CDR1 and CDR2: LGHDT, YNNKEL (reference sequence). The CDR3 sequence is 14 residues long. V was shortened by 5 bases and J by 2 bases, with 12 bases between the two germline ends. The CDR3 nucleotides read TGTGCCAGCAGCTTAAGACAGACTCAAGAGACCCAGTACTTC. Protein: CASSLRQTQETQYF.

The chain is built from TRBV28 and TRBJ2-2; TRBD1 agrees at 9 bases. The V segment lost 7 bases and the J segment 6 bases; nucleotides outside the gene matches: 15. CDR3 length: 17 amino acids. Germline V gene data show CDR1 as MDHEN and CDR2 as SYDVKM. CDR3 residues: CASTNERDRVRPGELFF. The CDR3 region has the DNA TGTGCCAGCACAAATGAACGGGACAGGGTTAGGCCCGGGGAGCTGTTTTTT.

V usage is TRBV7-9 and J usage is TRBJ2-6, with D uncertain. This CDR3 spans 14 amino acids. The germline gives CDR1 SEHNR, CDR2 FQNEAQ (reference sequence). Trimming stripped 3 bases from V and 2 bases from J, with 5 bases between. CDR3 region: CASSFTAGANVLTF. The CDR3 nucleotides read TGTGCCAGCAGCTTTACGGCTGGGGCCAACGTCCTGACTTTC.

This clone appeared once. This sequence joins TRBV27 and TRBJ2-6; D not certain. V lost 3 bases and J 0 bases, leaving 12 bases between the germline ends. The CDR3 is 17 residues long. CDR1 MNHEY and CDR2 SMNVEV come from the germline V gene (reference sequence). The CDR3 nucleotides are TGTGCCAGCAGTTTTAACAGTCTTAGCTCTGGGGCCAACGTCCTGACTTTC. It encodes CASSFNSLSSGANVLTF.

This chain uses TRBV30 with TRBJ2-5, with TRBD1 matching over 10 bases. With V trimmed by 3 bases and J by 6 bases, 7 bases remained unmatched. The CDR3 consists of 14 residues. Germline CDR1 is GTSNPN and CDR2 is SVGIG (reference sequence). The CDR3 here is CAWREGTGDKTQYF. DNA for the CDR3: TGTGCCTGGAGGGAGGGGACAGGGGACAAGACCCAGTACTTC.

V is TRBV4-1 and J is TRBJ2-5, with 9 nucleotides matching TRBD2. CDR1 and CDR2 from the germline V gene are MGHRA and YSYEKL. The CDR3 is 17 amino acids. V lost 0 bases and J lost 3; bases outside the gene matches: 8. DNA for the CDR3: TGCGCCAGCAGCCAAGACAGATCAAGCGGGGGGAAAGAGACCCAGTACTTC. Protein product: CASSQDRSSGGKETQYF.

The chain is built from TRBV5-1 and TRBJ2-4; 10 nucleotides align to TRBD1. This CDR3 is 17 amino acids long. The ends lost 8 bases at V and 0 bases at J; junction bases unmatched: 11. Germline V gene sequence: CDR1 SGHRS, CDR2 YFSETQ. Here the CDR3 reads CARMPGTGAIAKNIQYF. The CDR3 DNA sequence: TGCGCCAGAATGCCCGGGACAGGGGCTATAGCCAAAAACATTCAGTACTTC.

The table lists this clone with a count of one. The V gene is TRBV19, the J gene TRBJ2-2, with 8 bases aligning to TRBD1. The junction had 6 bases not matched to a gene; V was cut back by 0 bases and J by 6 bases. The CDR3 is 16 amino acids. The germline CDR1 and CDR2 sequences are LNHDA and SQIVND (reference sequence). CDR3 residues: CASSIEGRGPAGELFF. The CDR3 DNA sequence: TGTGCCAGTAGTATAGAGGGCAGGGGGCCGGCCGGGGAGCTGTTTTTT.

Written as DNA, the CDR3 is TGTGCCAGCAGCTACGGACAGGACTATGGCTACACCTTC. Encoded protein: CASSYGQDYGYTF. V gene TRBV14 combines with J gene TRBJ1-2, with 7 bases matching TRBD1. In germline, CDR1 is SGHDN, CDR2 FVKESK. V shed 5 bases and J 3 bases; nucleotides not matched to a gene: 3. The CDR3 covers 13 residues. The entire variable domain, with the rest obtained from reference TRBV14 and TRBJ1-2, is as follows: EAGVTQFPSHSVIEKGQTVTLRCDPISGHDNLYWYRRVMGKEIKFLLHFVKESKQDESGMPNNRFLAERTGGTYSTLKVQPAELEDSGVYFCASSYGQDYGYTFGSGTRLTVV.

The V call is TRBV6-5, the J call TRBJ1-5; 7 nucleotides line up with TRBD1. CDR1 is MNHEY, CDR2 SVGAGI, per germline. The trim removed 2 bases at V and 2 bases at J, leaving 6 bases unmatched. The CDR3 consists of 16 residues. CDR3 sequence reads: CASSYQIQGGNQPQHF. CDR3 DNA: TGTGCCAGCAGTTACCAAATTCAGGGGGGCAATCAGCCCCAGCATTTT.

The V and J genes are TRBV18 and TRBJ1-5; a weak D match, TRBD1 (5 bases). The CDR3 has 13 amino acids. In germline, CDR1 is KGHSH, CDR2 LQKENI. V shed 6 bases and J shed 7 bases, with 13 bases lying between them. CDR3 bases: TGTGCCAGCTCTGGGGGACTCGGCCAGCCCCAGCATTTT. Encoded protein: CASSGGLGQPQHF.

V and J are TRBV19 and TRBJ2-7, with D perhaps matching TRBD2 (5 bases). Between the trimmed V and J ends, which lost 1 base and 2 bases, there was a span of 12 bases. Per germline, CDR1 LNHDA and CDR2 SQIVND (reference sequence). The CDR3 has 15 residues. CDR3 DNA sequence: TGTGCCAGTAGTATAGGTGGACTGAACCCCTACGAGCAGTACTTC. It codes for CASSIGGLNPYEQYF.

The chain links TRBV24-1 to TRBJ2-3; TRBD2 aligns across 8 bases. The CDR3 is 19 amino acids. Germline V CDR1 and CDR2: KGHDR, SFDVKD. Trimming cost V 5 bases and J 3 bases; bases outside gene matches: 18. CDR3 coding DNA: TGTGCCACCAGTGCCGCGGGCAGATCCGGCGGGGGGCAAACAGATACGCAGTATTTT. Its translation: CATSAAGRSGGGQTDTQYF.

CDR3 nucleotide sequence: TGCGCCAGCAGCCCCACCCCGAGAGCAACTAATGAAAAACTGTTTTTT. It translates to CASSPTPRATNEKLFF. The chain couples TRBV5-1 to TRBJ1-4; D gene unclear. The CDR3 spans 16 residues. In germline, CDR1 is SGHRS, CDR2 YFSETQ. V was pared by 4 bases and J by 0 bases, with 13 bases between.

The rearrangement joins TRBV6-6 to TRBJ2-7, with D hard to call. Germline V gene sequence: CDR1 MNHNY, CDR2 SVGAGI (reference sequence). This CDR3 is 11 amino acids long. Trimming took 11 bases from V and 2 from J, leaving 10 bases between them. The CDR3, as DNA: TGTGCCCGCTCAAAGCCCTACGAGCAGTACTTC. This encodes CARSKPYEQYF.

The J gene is TRBJ1-4, the V gene TRBV4-3, with unresolved D. Trimming pared 0 bases from V and 8 bases from J, leaving 19 bases between. The V gene's germline CDR1 is LGHNA and CDR2 YSLEER. The CDR3 contains 17 residues. The CDR3 reads CASSQDVIGEESEKLFF. The CDR3, as DNA: TGCGCCAGCAGCCAAGATGTCATCGGGGAAGAATCCGAAAAACTGTTTTTT.

The chain joins TRBV29-1 to TRBJ2-7; TRBD2 aligns across 8 bases. This CDR3 spans 14 amino acids. V shed 5 bases, J shed 0 bases, and the junction held 6 bases outside the gene matches. CDR1 and CDR2 from the germline V gene are SQVTM and ANQGSEA. The CDR3 sequence: CSVSGSGYSYEQYF. CDR3 nucleotide sequence: TGCAGCGTTAGCGGGAGTGGGTACTCCTACGAGCAGTACTTC.

The chain has TRBV3-1 (or the pseudogene TRBV3-2) and TRBJ2-1, with 15 bases matching TRBD2. Germline CDR1 and CDR2: LGHDT and YNNKEL (reference sequence). The CDR3 has 21 amino acids. The trim removed 3 bases at V and 6 bases at J, leaving 18 bases unmatched. The CDR3 bases are TGTGCCAGCAGCCAGAGACAGGGCGGAGGACTAGCGGGAGGGTCCATCAATGAGCAGTTCTTC. Its translation: CASSQRQGGGLAGGSINEQFF.

The rearrangement uses TRBV10-1 and TRBJ1-2, with TRBD1 matching over 7 bases. The V gene's germline CDR1 is WNHNN and CDR2 SYGVQD (reference sequence). CDR3 length: 14 residues. V lost 2 bases to trimming and J lost 7 bases; unmatched junction nucleotides: 7. The CDR3 DNA follows: TGCGCCAGCAGTGAGATTGACAGGGATCGTGGCTACACCTTC. Residues: CASSEIDRDRGYTF.

The V gene is TRBV19, the J gene TRBJ1-5; TRBD1 might be the D (5 bases). Trimming stripped 5 bases from V and 3 bases from J, with 11 bases between. This CDR3 comprises 14 residues. Per germline, CDR1 LNHDA and CDR2 SQIVND (reference sequence). CDR3 nucleotides: TGTGCCAGTAGTCCCACAGGTACCAATCAGCCCCAGCATTTT. Translation: CASSPTGTNQPQHF. Using reference TRBV19 and TRBJ1-5 for the parts outside the CDR3, the full variable domain is DGGITQSPKYLFRKEGQNVTLSCEQNLNHDAMYWYRQDPGQGLRLIYYSQIVNDFQKGDIAEGYSVSREKKESFPLTVTSAQKNPTAFYLCASSPTGTNQPQHFGDGTRLSIL.

The chain combines TRBV19 with TRBJ1-2; TRBD1 aligns across 9 bases. The CDR3 runs to 15 residues. Germline CDR1 and CDR2: LNHDA and SQIVND (reference sequence). The V segment lost 6 bases and the J segment 6 bases; nucleotides outside the gene matches: 11. The CDR3 nucleotides are TGTGCCAGTAGACCCGGACAGGGGATGCGAAATGGCTACACCTTC. Translated: CASRPGQGMRNGYTF. Filled out from reference TRBV19 and TRBJ1-2, the complete variable domain reads DGGITQSPKYLFRKEGQNVTLSCEQNLNHDAMYWYRQDPGQGLRLIYYSQIVNDFQKGDIAEGYSVSREKKESFPLTVTSAQKNPTAFYLCASRPGQGMRNGYTFGSGTRLTVV.

This sequence joins TRBV25-1 and TRBJ2-4; 9 nucleotides align to TRBD2. Trimming took 8 bases from V and 6 from J; bases not matched to a gene: 11. Per the germline V gene, CDR1 is MGHDK and CDR2 is SYGVNS. There are 15 residues in the CDR3. CDR3 in DNA: TGTGCCAGCCTGGTAGCGGGGGCCGGGGGAAACATTCAGTACTTC. Its protein is CASLVAGAGGNIQYF.

V gene TRBV19 combines with J gene TRBJ2-7; maybe TRBD2 (6 bases). The germline V gene encodes CDR1 LNHDA and CDR2 SQIVND (reference sequence). Trimming stripped 6 bases from V and 5 bases from J, with 17 bases between. The CDR3 consists of 14 residues. CDR3 in DNA: TGTGCCAGTAGCCGTAAACTAGCTATCGACGAGCAGTACTTC. This translates into CASSRKLAIDEQYF.

Only one count was recorded for this clone. This sequence joins TRBV19 and TRBJ2-2; possibly TRBD1 for D (5 bases). The CDR3 consists of 13 residues. Germline CDR1 and CDR2: LNHDA and SQIVND (reference sequence). Trimming stripped 8 bases from V and 0 bases from J, with 7 bases between. DNA of the CDR3: TGTGCCAGTCGGACAACGAACACCGGGGAGCTGTTTTTT. This gives the protein CASRTTNTGELFF.

The V and J genes are TRBV18 and TRBJ2-1, with TRBD1 identical over 9 bases. Germline V lookup: CDR1 KGHSH, CDR2 LQKENI. Germline trimming cut 2 bases from V and 9 bases from J; bases unmatched to any gene: 11. This CDR3 comprises 16 residues. Here the CDR3 DNA reads TGTGCCAGCTCACCAATTGGGGACAGGGTAGCGGGTGAGCAGTTCTTC. It translates to CASSPIGDRVAGEQFF.

The V and J genes are TRBV5-1 and TRBJ2-1, with 10 bases aligning to TRBD1. The CDR3 has 16 residues. Germline CDR1 reads SGHRS; CDR2 reads YFSETQ. With V trimmed by 4 bases and J by 4 bases, 8 bases remained unmatched. CDR3: CASSPGDRGPYNEQFF. The CDR3 DNA follows: TGCGCCAGCAGCCCGGGGGACAGGGGACCTTACAATGAGCAGTTCTTC.

The V and J genes are TRBV6-6 and TRBJ2-1; D is unclear. The CDR3 is 14 amino acids. The V end was cut by 4 bases, the J end by 7 bases, with 14 bases between. CDR1 and CDR2 from the germline V gene are MNHNY and SVGAGI (reference sequence). The CDR3 loop reads CASSSHQIWNEQFF. DNA for the CDR3: TGTGCCAGCAGTTCCCACCAGATTTGGAATGAGCAGTTCTTC.

V gene TRBV28 combines with J gene TRBJ1-5; no firm D call. Trimming took off 5 bases at V and 5 bases at J, with 4 bases between the two ends. Germline V gene data show CDR1 as MDHEN and CDR2 as SYDVKM. The CDR3 extends over 11 amino acids. The DNA for the CDR3 is TGTGCCAGCAGTCTTCATCAGCCCCAGCATTTT. Its protein product is CASSLHQPQHF.